These 15 T cell receptor beta chains share one sample of origin, sequenced in a study of Ad26.COV2.S vaccination and SARS-CoV-2 variants. TCRdb's table, derived via immunoSEQ multiplex PCR, lists solely in-frame clones and lacks some. Counted here are hundreds of thousands of clones, about four fifths occurring once; the ten biggest clones make up 7% to 9.5%. Treatment denoted: roughly 18 received Ad26.COV2.S at low or high dose, single or two shots; 5 received placebo; per-sample allocation not given. Specimen acquisition occurred on day 63 following the initial vaccine or placebo injection. The sequenced sample was peripheral blood, obtained in a trial of Ad26.COV2.S vaccine versus placebo. The receptors originated from a person aged 18-65 years who received the Ad26.COV2.S COVID-19 vaccine or a placebo.

This rearrangement joins TRBV10-3 to TRBJ2-1, with D unresolved. Germline CDR1 ENHRY, CDR2 SYGVKD. Trimming took off 3 bases at V and 0 bases at J, with 6 bases between the two ends. The CDR3 is made up of 14 amino acids. The CDR3 here is CAISETDSYNEQFF. The CDR3 coding sequence is TGTGCCATCAGTGAAACGGACTCCTACAATGAGCAGTTCTTC.

V gene TRBV29-1 combines with J gene TRBJ1-2, with 8 bases fitting TRBD1. This CDR3 spans 13 amino acids. V was pared by 2 bases and J by 3 bases, with 2 bases of the junction left unmatched. Looked up from germline, CDR1 is SQVTM and CDR2 is ANQGSEA. The CDR3 is CSVETTGDYGYTF. The CDR3 DNA reads as TGCAGCGTTGAAACGACAGGGGACTATGGCTACACCTTC. Full variable domain (outside the CDR3, taken from reference TRBV29-1 and TRBJ1-2): SAVISQKPSRDICQRGTSLTIQCQVDSQVTMMFWYRQQPGQSLTLIATANQGSEATYESGFVIDKFPISRPNLTFSTLTVSNMSPEDSSIYLCSVETTGDYGYTFGSGTRLTVV.

By share of the sample, this clone is medium-sized. The chain joins TRBV6-4 to TRBJ1-5; 7 bases agree with TRBD1. Losses at the gene ends were 3 bases for V and 4 bases for J; bases not matched to a gene: 3. The germline gives CDR1 MRHNA, CDR2 SNTAGT. This CDR3 is built from 14 residues. The CDR3 DNA follows: TGTGCCAGCAGTGAAGGGACAGAGAATCAGCCCCAGCATTTT. Amino acid sequence: CASSEGTENQPQHF.

The rearrangement uses TRBV11-2 and TRBJ2-5; D uncertain. The CDR3 is made up of 13 amino acids. With 5 bases removed from V and 7 bases from J, the gap between germline ends came to 14 bases. Per germline, CDR1 SGHAT and CDR2 FQNNGV. The chain's CDR3 is CASSHTLAGTQYF. The CDR3 DNA reads as TGTGCCAGCAGCCACACATTAGCAGGGACCCAGTACTTC.

The chain couples TRBV7-9 to TRBJ1-1; 7 positions agree with TRBD1. The CDR3 totals 13 residues. Germline V gene sequence: CDR1 SEHNR, CDR2 FQNEAQ (reference sequence). With 3 bases clipped from V and 7 bases from J, the junction kept 5 bases outside the gene matches. CDR3 residues: CASSLPQGIEAFF. CDR3 nucleotides: TGTGCCAGCAGCTTGCCACAGGGGATTGAAGCTTTCTTT.

This rearrangement joins TRBV3-1 (or the pseudogene TRBV3-2) to TRBJ2-2; D ambiguous. The V gene lost 2 bases and the J gene lost 7 bases, with 8 bases spanning the gap. Germline loops: CDR1 LGHDT, CDR2 YNNKEL (reference sequence). CDR3 length: 13 residues. The CDR3 coding sequence is TGTGCCAGCAGCCAAAACTTTGGCGGGGAGCTGTTTTTT. It is translated as CASSQNFGGELFF.

In DNA form, the CDR3 reads TGTGCCACCCCAGGGGACTCCTACAATGAGCAGTTCTTC. It specifies CATPGDSYNEQFF. This sequence joins TRBV11-2 and TRBJ2-1, with D tentatively TRBD1 (6 bases). Between the trimmed V and J ends, which lost 10 bases and 0 bases, there was a span of 10 bases. There are 13 residues in the CDR3. Germline CDR1 SGHAT, CDR2 FQNNGV.

This chain uses TRBV18 with TRBJ1-1; 10 bases are shared with TRBD1. The CDR3 sequence is 17 residues long. V lost 3 bases to trimming and J lost 1 base; unmatched junction nucleotides: 8. Germline CDR1 KGHSH, CDR2 LQKENI. DNA of the CDR3: TGTGCCAGCTCACCTCCCGGACAGGGGGGGGAGAACACTGAAGCTTTCTTT. Translation: CASSPPGQGGENTEAFF.

CDR3 sequence reads: CASSSGQGAYEQYF. The CDR3 coding sequence is TGTGCCAGCAGCTCGGGACAGGGGGCTTACGAGCAGTACTTC. The chain joins TRBV13 to TRBJ2-7; 12 nucleotides agree with TRBD1. Per the germline V gene, CDR1 is PRHDT and CDR2 is FYEKMQ (reference sequence). Trimming at V came to 4 bases and at J to 4 bases, leaving 2 bases not matched to a gene. CDR3 size: 14 residues.

Only a few counts were recorded for this clone. This chain connects TRBV5-1 to TRBJ1-3; TRBD1 matches 8 bases. Germline trimming cut 4 bases from V and 2 bases from J; bases unmatched to any gene: 5. In germline, CDR1 is SGHRS, CDR2 YFSETQ. This CDR3 is 15 amino acids long. The CDR3 region has the DNA TGCGCCAGCAGCCGCGGGACAGGCGCTGGAAACACCATATATTTT. It encodes CASSRGTGAGNTIYF. Complete variable domain (other parts from reference TRBV5-1 and TRBJ1-3): KAGVTQTPRYLIKTRGQQVTLSCSPISGHRSVSWYQQTPGQGLQFLFEYFSETQRNKGNFPGRFSGRQFSNSRSEMNVSTLELGDSALYLCASSRGTGAGNTIYFGEGSWLTVV.

The CDR3 is CAWSVLAGPGDYGYTF. In DNA, the CDR3 is TGTGCCTGGAGTGTACTGGCCGGACCCGGTGACTATGGCTACACCTTC. The chain joins TRBV30 to TRBJ1-2; D not resolved. From germline, CDR1 is GTSNPN and CDR2 SVGIG (reference sequence). The CDR3 is 16 amino acids. V lost 0 bases and J lost 3, with 17 bases in between.

The chain recombines TRBV3-1 (or the pseudogene TRBV3-2) with TRBJ2-3, with TRBD2 matching 11 bases. Per germline, CDR1 LGHDT and CDR2 YNNKEL (reference sequence). V was pared by 6 bases and J by 5 bases, with 4 bases of the junction left unmatched. The CDR3 runs 14 residues. For the CDR3, the DNA is TGTGCCAGCAGGAATAGCGGGGGGGGAGATACGCAGTATTTT. Protein sequence: CASRNSGGGDTQYF.

The chain employs TRBV4-1 and TRBJ2-1; D gene ambiguous. V was shortened by 5 bases and J by 5 bases, with 10 bases between the two germline ends. Germline-derived CDR1 and CDR2 are MGHRA and YSYEKL. The CDR3 totals 13 residues. The CDR3 DNA sequence: TGCGCCAGCAGCTACGGGCGAGACAATGAGCAGTTCTTC. Translation gives CASSYGRDNEQFF.

The rearrangement links TRBV9 to TRBJ2-7; D is ambiguous. CDR3 length: 13 amino acids. Germline lookup yields CDR1 SGDLS and CDR2 YYNGEE. The V gene lost 0 bases and the J gene lost 6 bases, with 10 bases spanning the gap. Here the CDR3 reads CASSVGIMGEQYF. CDR3 nucleotide sequence: TGTGCCAGCAGCGTAGGTATTATGGGCGAGCAGTACTTC.

This CDR3 is CASSFPGGYNSPLHF. The CDR3 DNA reads TGTGCCAGCAGCTTTCCAGGGGGCTATAATTCACCCCTCCACTTT. The rearrangement joins TRBV5-5 to TRBJ1-6, with 7 positions matching TRBD1. The CDR3 is 15 amino acids. J was trimmed by 3 bases and V by 2 bases; bases with no gene match: 2. Germline V gene sequence: CDR1 SGHKS, CDR2 YYEKEE (reference sequence).